The 8 T cell receptor gamma chains given below trace back to one sample, sequenced in a study of γδ T cells in repeated Plasmodium falciparum infection. TCRdb re-processed the multiplex PCR reads via CATT. There are 27,000 or so gamma-chain clones in the sample; under 1.5% occur only once, and roughly a fifth lies in the top ten. Vgamma9/Vdelta2+ and Vdelta2-negative gammadelta T cells were flow-sorted from PBMC for bulk sequencing. The sequencing input was gamma-delta T cells from blood. The source is a pool of human donors (malaria-infected and uninfected, not separated).

For this clone: TCRdb records a much larger clone's protein for this DNA, with a difference at residue 3 that likely arises from a read error; the protein given is the translation of the DNA. The chain carries TRGV9 and TRGJ1 or TRGJ2. In the absence of a J gene in TCRdb, the DNA was matched to germline to assign it here. Germline CDR1 and CDR2: GITISATS and ISYDGTV (reference sequence). CDR3 size: 17 residues. In DNA, the CDR3 is TGTGCCTCGTGGGAGGTGGACTTCAGACCGAATTATTATAAGAAACTCTTT. Translation: CASWEVDFRPNYYKKLF.

This clone was seen a few times. The TCRdb protein comes from a much larger clone and disagrees with this DNA's translation at residue 9, likely due to a read error; the protein given here is derived from the DNA. The V call is TRGV9, the J call TRGJ1 or TRGJ2. Since TCRdb gives no J gene, matching the DNA to germline was used here to assign it. The V gene's germline CDR1 is GITISATS and CDR2 ISYDGTV (reference sequence). This CDR3 is 12 amino acids long. CDR3 DNA sequence: TGTGCCTTGTGGGAGCCAAATTATAGGAAACTCTTT. Encoded protein: CALWEPNYRKLF.

As for this clone: This is likely an artifact of a read error, given a far larger clone one base away. This specimen includes other DNA sequences encoding the same CDR3. No J gene was called, and the V gene is TRGV3. Germline lookup yields CDR1 VTNTFY and CDR2 YDVSTARD (reference sequence). CDR3 size: 14 residues. CDR3 bases: TGTGCCACCTGGTGTTCAACTTGTGATTGGATCAAGACGTTC. The encoded protein is CATWCSTCDWIKTF.

The sample holds many counts of this clone. The amino acid sequence in TCRdb belongs to a much larger clone and departs from this DNA's translation at residue 11, likely a sequencing read error; the sequence shown is translated from the DNA. The V gene is TRGV2, the J gene TRGJP2. TCRdb records no J gene; here it was assigned by comparing the DNA to germline. CDR3 length equals 16 residues. From germline, CDR1 is EGSNGY and CDR2 YDSYNSKV. The CDR3 protein is CATWDGRRGSVWIKTF. The CDR3 nucleotides are TGTGCCACCTGGGACGGGCGTAGAGGTAGTGTTTGGATCAAGACGTTT.

This clone has a handful of counts. TCRdb shows a much larger clone's protein in place of this DNA's translation, and the two differ at residue 4, likely through a read error; the protein shown is translated from the DNA. The chain combines TRGV9 with TRGJ1 or TRGJ2. Here the J gene came from matching the DNA to germline, since TCRdb omits it. Germline assignment: CDR1 GITISATS and CDR2 ISYDGTV (reference sequence). This CDR3 region has 12 residues. CDR3 sequence (DNA): TGTGCCTTGCGGGAGCCGTATTATAAGAAACTCTTT. Protein sequence: CALREPYYKKLF.

This clone appeared many times. TCRdb records a much larger clone's protein for this DNA, with a difference at residue 5 that likely arises from a read error; the protein given is the translation of the DNA. The rearrangement links TRGV9 to TRGJP. Here the J gene was assigned by germline matching of the DNA, as TCRdb has none. This CDR3 has 17 amino acids. The germline V gene encodes CDR1 GITISATS and CDR2 ISYDGTV (reference sequence). DNA for the CDR3: TGTGCCTTGTGGAAGGTTAAAGGGGAGTTGGGCAAAAAAATCAAGGTATTT. Protein sequence: CALWKVKGELGKKIKVF.

Sample share makes this clone medium-sized. This sequence joins TRGV5 and TRGJ1 or TRGJ2. CDR3 size: 10 residues. CDR1 is VINAFY, CDR2 YDVSNSKD, per germline. The junction had 9 bases not matched to a gene; V was cut back by 9 bases and J by 10 bases. As DNA, the CDR3 is TGTGCCACCATGGGTTCCAAGAAACTCTTT. It codes for CATMGSKKLF.

As concerns this clone: This likely came from a read error, as a far larger clone is one base away. Other DNA sequences in this sample translate to the same CDR3. This sequence joins TRGV2 and TRGJ1 or TRGJ2. TCRdb gives no J gene; it was assigned here by matching the DNA to germline. CDR1 and CDR2 from the germline V gene are EGSNGY and YDSYNSKV. This CDR3 is built from 14 residues. CDR3 bases: TGTGCCACCTGGGACGGGCGCCATTATTACAAGAAACTCTTT. Its translation is CATWDGRHYYKKLF.